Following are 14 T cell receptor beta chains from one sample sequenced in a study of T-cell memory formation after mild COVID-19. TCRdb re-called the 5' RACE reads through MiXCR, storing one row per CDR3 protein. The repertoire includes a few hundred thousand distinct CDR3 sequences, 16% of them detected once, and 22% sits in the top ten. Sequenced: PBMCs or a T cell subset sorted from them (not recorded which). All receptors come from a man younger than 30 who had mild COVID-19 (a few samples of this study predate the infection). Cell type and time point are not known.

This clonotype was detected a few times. Here the CDR3 DNA reads TGTGCCAGCAGCCTCGGGACAGGGGGCGGTGATGAAAAACTGTTTTTT. Translating it yields CASSLGTGGGDEKLFF. This sequence joins TRBV5-5 and TRBJ1-4, with 12 nucleotides matching TRBD1. J gave up 6 bases and V 4 bases, and 7 bases lay outside the gene matches. The germline V gene encodes CDR1 SGHKS and CDR2 YYEKEE (reference sequence). This CDR3 has 16 amino acids.

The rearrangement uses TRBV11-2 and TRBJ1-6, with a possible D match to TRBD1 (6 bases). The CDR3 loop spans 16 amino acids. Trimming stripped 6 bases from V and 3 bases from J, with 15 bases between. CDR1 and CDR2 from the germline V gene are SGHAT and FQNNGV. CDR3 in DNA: TGTGCCAGCAGGCCCATCAGGGGAGGCTATAATTCACCCCTCCACTTT. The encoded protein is CASRPIRGGYNSPLHF.

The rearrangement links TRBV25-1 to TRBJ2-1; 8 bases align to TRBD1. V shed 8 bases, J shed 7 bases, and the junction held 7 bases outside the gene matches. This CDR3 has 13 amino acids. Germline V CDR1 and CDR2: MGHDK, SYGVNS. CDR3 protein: CASSGTGVNEQFF. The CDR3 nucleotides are TGTGCCAGCTCCGGGACAGGTGTAAATGAGCAGTTCTTC.

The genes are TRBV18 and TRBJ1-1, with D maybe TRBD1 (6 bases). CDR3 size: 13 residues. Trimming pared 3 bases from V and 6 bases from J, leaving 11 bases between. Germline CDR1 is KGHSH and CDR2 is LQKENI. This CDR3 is CASSPGHEAEAFF. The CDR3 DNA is TGTGCCAGCTCACCGGGACATGAGGCTGAAGCTTTCTTT.

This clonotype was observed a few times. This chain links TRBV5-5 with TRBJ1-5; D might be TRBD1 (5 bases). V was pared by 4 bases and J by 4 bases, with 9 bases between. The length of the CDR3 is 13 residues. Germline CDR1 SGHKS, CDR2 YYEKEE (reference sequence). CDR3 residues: CASSAQVNQPQHF. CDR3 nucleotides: TGTGCCAGCAGCGCACAGGTAAATCAGCCCCAGCATTTT.

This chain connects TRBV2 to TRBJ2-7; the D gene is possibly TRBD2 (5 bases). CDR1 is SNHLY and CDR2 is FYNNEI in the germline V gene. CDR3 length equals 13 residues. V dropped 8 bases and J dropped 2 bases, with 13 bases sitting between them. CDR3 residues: CASDSPGAYEQYF. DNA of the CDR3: TGTGCCAGCGATAGTCCCGGGGCCTACGAGCAGTACTTC.

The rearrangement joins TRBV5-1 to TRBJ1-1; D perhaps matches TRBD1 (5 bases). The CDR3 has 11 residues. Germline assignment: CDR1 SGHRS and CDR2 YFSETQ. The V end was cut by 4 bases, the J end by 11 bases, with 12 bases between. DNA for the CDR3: TGCGCCAGCAGCGGGGGGTCGTTCGCTTTCTTT. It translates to CASSGGSFAFF.

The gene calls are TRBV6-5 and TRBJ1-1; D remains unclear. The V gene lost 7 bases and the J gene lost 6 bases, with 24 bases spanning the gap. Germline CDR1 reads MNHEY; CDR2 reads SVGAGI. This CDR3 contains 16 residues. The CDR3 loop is CASTKDHTLGSPEAFF. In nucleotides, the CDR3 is TGTGCCAGCACCAAAGACCACACCCTCGGATCCCCTGAAGCTTTCTTT.

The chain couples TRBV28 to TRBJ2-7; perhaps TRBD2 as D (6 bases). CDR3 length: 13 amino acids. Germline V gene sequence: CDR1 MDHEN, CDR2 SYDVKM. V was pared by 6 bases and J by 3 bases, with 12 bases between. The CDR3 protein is CASRGDWGYEQYV. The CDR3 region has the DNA TGTGCCAGCAGAGGGGACTGGGGCTACGAGCAGTACGTC.

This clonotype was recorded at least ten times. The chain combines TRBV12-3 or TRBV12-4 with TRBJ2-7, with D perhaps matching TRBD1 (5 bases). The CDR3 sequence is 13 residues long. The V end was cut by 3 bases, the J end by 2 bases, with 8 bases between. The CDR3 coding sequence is TGTGCCAGCAGTTTTGACAGAACCTACGAGCAGTACTTC. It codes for CASSFDRTYEQYF.

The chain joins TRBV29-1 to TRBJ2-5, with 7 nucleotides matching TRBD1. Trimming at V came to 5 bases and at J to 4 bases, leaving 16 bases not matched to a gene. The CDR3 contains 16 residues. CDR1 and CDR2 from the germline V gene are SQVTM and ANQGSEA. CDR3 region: CSVQWPETGTGETQYF. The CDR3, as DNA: TGCAGCGTTCAATGGCCGGAGACAGGGACGGGAGAGACCCAGTACTTC.

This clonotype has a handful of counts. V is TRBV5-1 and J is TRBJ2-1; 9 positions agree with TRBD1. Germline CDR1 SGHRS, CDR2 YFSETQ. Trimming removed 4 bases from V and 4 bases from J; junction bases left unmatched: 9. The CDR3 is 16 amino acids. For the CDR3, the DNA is TGCGCCAGCAGCGGAGTTGGACAGGGGATTTACAATGAGCAGTTCTTC. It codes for CASSGVGQGIYNEQFF.

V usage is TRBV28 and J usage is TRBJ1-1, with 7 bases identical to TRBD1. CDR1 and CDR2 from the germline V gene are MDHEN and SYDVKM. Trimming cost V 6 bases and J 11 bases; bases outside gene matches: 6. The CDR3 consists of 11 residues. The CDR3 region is CASSTSGGAFF. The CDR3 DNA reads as TGTGCCAGCAGCACATCAGGGGGGGCTTTCTTT.

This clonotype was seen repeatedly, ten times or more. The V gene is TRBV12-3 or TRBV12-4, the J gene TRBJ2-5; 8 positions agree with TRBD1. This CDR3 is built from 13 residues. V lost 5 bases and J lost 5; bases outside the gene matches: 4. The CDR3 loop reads CASSPGQVETQYF. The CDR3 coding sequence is TGTGCCAGCAGTCCGGGACAGGTTGAGACCCAGTACTTC.